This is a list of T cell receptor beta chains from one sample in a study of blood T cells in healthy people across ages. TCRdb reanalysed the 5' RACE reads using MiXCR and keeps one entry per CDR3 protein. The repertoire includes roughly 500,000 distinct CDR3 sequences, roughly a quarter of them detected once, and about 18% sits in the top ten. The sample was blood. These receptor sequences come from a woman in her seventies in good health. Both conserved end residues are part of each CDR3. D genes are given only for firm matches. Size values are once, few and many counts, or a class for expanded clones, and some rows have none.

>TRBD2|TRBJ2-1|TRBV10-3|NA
TGTGCCATCAGTGAGTCGAACAGCGGGGGAAACTCCTACAATGAGCAGTTCTTC
CAISESNSGGNSYNEQFF
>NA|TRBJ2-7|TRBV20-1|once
TGCAGTGCGGGGCGGCGTAGAGGTCTCGAGCAGTACTTC
CSAGRRRGLEQYF
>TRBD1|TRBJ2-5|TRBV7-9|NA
TGTGCCAGCAGCTTAGGGACAGGGGTGTCGGAGACCCAGTACTTC
CASSLGTGVSETQYF
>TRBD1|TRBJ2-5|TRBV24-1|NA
TGTGCCACCAGTGATTTGTCTACAGGGGGTGGCCAAGAGACCCAGTACTTC
CATSDLSTGGGQETQYF
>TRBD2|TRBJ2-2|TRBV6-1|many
TGTGCCAGCAGTCCCGATGGGACTAGCGGGGGAACCGGGGAGCTGTTTTTT
CASSPDGTSGGTGELFF
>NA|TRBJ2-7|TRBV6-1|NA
TGTGCCAGCAGTCGTACCGGGACGGATGGGGTCTACGAGCAGTACTTC
CASSRTGTDGVYEQYF
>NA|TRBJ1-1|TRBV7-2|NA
TGTGCCAGCAGCTCAGAGGGCGGGGCGTACTCTGGAGAAGCTTTCTTT
CASSSEGGAYSGEAFF
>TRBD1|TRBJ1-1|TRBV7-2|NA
TGTGCCAGCAGCCCGCAGACAGGGGGAGCTTTCTTT
CASSPQTGGAFF
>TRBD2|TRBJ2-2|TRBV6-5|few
TGTGCCAGCAGTTTCGACGGACTAGCGGACAAACTAATCACCGGGGAGCTGTTTTTT
CASSFDGLADKLITGELFF
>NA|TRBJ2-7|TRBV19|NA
TGTGCCAGTAGTATAGATCACTACGAGCAGTACTTC
CASSIDHYEQYF
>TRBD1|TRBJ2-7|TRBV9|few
TGTGCCAGCAGCGAAGGGACAGGGGTCGAGCAGTACTTC
CASSEGTGVEQYF
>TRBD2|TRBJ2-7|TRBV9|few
TGTGCCAGCAGCGTCCGGGGGGGCCTCTCCTACGAGCAGTACTTC
CASSVRGGLSYEQYF
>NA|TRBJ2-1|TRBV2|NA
TGTGCCAGCAGTGACGAGACGGTCTCCTACAATGAGCAGTTCTTC
CASSDETVSYNEQFF
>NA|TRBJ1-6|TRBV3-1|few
TGTGCCAGCAGCCAATCTCTTGATTCACCCCTCCACTTT
CASSQSLDSPLHF
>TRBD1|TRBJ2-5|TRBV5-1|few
TGCGCCAGCAGCTTAAGACAGGGGATGGGAGAGACCCAGTACTTC
CASSLRQGMGETQYF
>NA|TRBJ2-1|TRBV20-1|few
TGCAGTGCTAGATCGGATCGGGAGCAGTTCTTC
CSARSDREQFF
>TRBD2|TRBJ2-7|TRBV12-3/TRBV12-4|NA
TGTGCCAGCAGCCCCCGGGTAGCGGGGCCCGAGCAGTACTTC
CASSPRVAGPEQYF
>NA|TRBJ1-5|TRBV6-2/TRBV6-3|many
TGTGCCAGCAGAGATAGCAATCAGCCCCAGCATTTT
CASRDSNQPQHF
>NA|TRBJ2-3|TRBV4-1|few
TGCGCCAGCAGCCAGATTCTAGCGAGCACAGATACGCAGTATTTT
CASSQILASTDTQYF
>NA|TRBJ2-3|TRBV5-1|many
TGCGCCAGCACCCCGGACTACCCTGGAGGTACGCAGTATTTT
CASTPDYPGGTQYF
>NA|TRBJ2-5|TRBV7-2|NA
TGTGCCAGCAGTCCTTTGGGGACCACAGAGACCCAGTACTTC
CASSPLGTTETQYF
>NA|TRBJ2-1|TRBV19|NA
TGTGCCAGTAGTCCCCGGGCTACCTTTAGTGAGCAGTTCTTC
CASSPRATFSEQFF
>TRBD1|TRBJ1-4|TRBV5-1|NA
TGCGCCAGCAGCTCCTTGACAGGGAACAATGAAAAACTGTTTTTT
CASSSLTGNNEKLFF
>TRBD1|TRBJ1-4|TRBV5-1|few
TGCGCCAGCAGCTTGGTTTGGGACAGTGAAAAACTGTTTTTT
CASSLVWDSEKLFF
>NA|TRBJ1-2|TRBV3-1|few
TGTACCAGCAGCCAAGTTTCGGCGGGGGACTATGGCTACACCTTC
CTSSQVSAGDYGYTF
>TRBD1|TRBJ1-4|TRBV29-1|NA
TGCAGCGGTAGGACAGGGAGCGGTGAAAAACTGTTTTTT
CSGRTGSGEKLFF
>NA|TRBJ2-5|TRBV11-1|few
TGTGCCAGCAGCCTCCGACGGTTTCAAGAGACCCAGTACTTC
CASSLRRFQETQYF
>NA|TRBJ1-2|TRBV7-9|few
TGTGCCAGCAGCTTAGCTGCCAACCCCGATGGCTACACCTTC
CASSLAANPDGYTF
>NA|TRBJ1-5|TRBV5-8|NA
TGTGCCAGCAGCTTGGATACGGGTCAGCCCCAGCATTTT
CASSLDTGQPQHF
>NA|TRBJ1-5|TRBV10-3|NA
TGTGCCATCAGTGAATCTTATTTCCTCAATCAGCCCCAGCATTTT
CAISESYFLNQPQHF
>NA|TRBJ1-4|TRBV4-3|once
TGCGCCAGCAGCCAGGACGGAAGGGGTTCAACTAATGAAAAACTGTTTTTT
CASSQDGRGSTNEKLFF
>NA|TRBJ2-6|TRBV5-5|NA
TGTGCCAGCAGCTTGAGGAGCTCTGGGGCCAACGTCCTGACTTTC
CASSLRSSGANVLTF
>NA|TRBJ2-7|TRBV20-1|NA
TGCAGTGCTAGAGGGGGGTCCTACGAGCAGTACTTC
CSARGGSYEQYF
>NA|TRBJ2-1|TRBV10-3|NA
TGTGCCATCAGTGAGGCTCTAATGGGCGGTGCATTCTCCTACAATGAGCAGTTCTTC
CAISEALMGGAFSYNEQFF
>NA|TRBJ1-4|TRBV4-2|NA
TGTGCCAGCAGCCAAGGAATAGGGAGGTCCCAGGGGGAAAAACTGTTTTTT
CASSQGIGRSQGEKLFF
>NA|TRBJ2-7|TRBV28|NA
TGTGCCAGCAGTTTATCCCACGACAGGTCTCTGTACTTC
CASSLSHDRSLYF
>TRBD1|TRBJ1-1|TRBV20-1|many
TGCAGTGCTAGGAGGACAGGGAACACTGAAGCTTTCTTT
CSARRTGNTEAFF
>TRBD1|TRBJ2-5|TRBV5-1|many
TGCGCCAGCAGCTTGGGGCAGGGGGCCGAAGAGACCCAGTACTTC
CASSLGQGAEETQYF
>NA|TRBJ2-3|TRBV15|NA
TGTGCCACCAGCGGGGGAGATACGCAGTATTTT
CATSGGDTQYF
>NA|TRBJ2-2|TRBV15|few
TGTGCCACCAGCAGAGATGGGGGCACAGGGCACACCGGGGAGCTGTTTTTT
CATSRDGGTGHTGELFF
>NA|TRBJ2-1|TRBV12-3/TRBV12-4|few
TGTGCCAGCACCTTGGGTACCCCGGGTGAGCAGTTCTTC
CASTLGTPGEQFF